This T cell receptor beta chain comes out of a study of tissue T cells after allogeneic stem cell transplantation (dated by TCRdb to about 2022). About the investigation overall: The study profiled TCR beta repertoires in many tissues obtained from research autopsies of patients with and without GVHD, and also in mouse models of GVHD. The human arm was a prospective observational study without blinding or randomization. Overall study outcomes, separate from this receptor: Only a few T cell clones appeared in more than one patient, yet motif-based clustering showed tissue-specific repertoire signatures that were shared between patients. The patient cohort was small and clinically heterogeneous, and sampling depth was acknowledged as a limitation. Which tissue TCRs were alloreactive or antigen-specific was not determined in the study, and some of the clones might have been host cells that persisted. Within patients, how anatomically similar tissues were was a major factor shaping TCR repertoire composition, regardless of disease or transplant status. In both patients and mice, T cells from blood and spleen covered only a limited part of the TCR repertoire found in tissues.

V was cut back by 0 bases and J by 7 bases, leaving a gap of 10 bases between them. Inclusive of the bounding cysteine and phenylalanine, the CDR3 is 14 residues long. The DNA covers only part of the CDR3, 39 bases in frame from base 1. What the time point label conveys for this sample: mouse harvest day 14 after allogeneic transplant. Mouse grafts consisting of 10^7 T-cell-depleted bone marrow cells combined with 10^6 splenic CD5+ T cells were administered by tail vein injection. To model GVHD in mice, a major MHC-mismatch B6 (H2b) into BALB/c (H2d) model was used, and tissues were profiled at day 7 or 14. Mouse tissues and retro-orbital blood were harvested on day 7 or 14 post-transplant using separate sterile tools per animal; livers were flushed beforehand. Before genomic DNA was isolated with the DNeasy Blood & Tissue Kit, mouse tissues were minced with razor blades in buffered saline. This clone was recorded a few times. It lacks a known antigen. This receptor is murine, so its gene names and germline sequences reflect the mouse genome. The observed sequence ends 1 residue before the CDR3 terminus, with the missing tail filled in from the germline J gene.

Library preparation employed the immunoSEQ multiplex PCR assay. TCRbeta CDR3 sequencing was done by Adaptive Biotechnologies at survey depth, reporting CDR3 sequences, V/J genes, productive frequency and template counts. TCR beta CDR3 regions were amplified from genomic DNA rather than RNA. The authors' pipeline ran thus. Jensen-Shannon divergence was used to quantify pairwise repertoire overlap between tissues, with a value of 1 meaning complete divergence and a value of 0 meaning identical repertoires. Tissues were clustered by single-linkage agglomerative hierarchical clustering of pairwise JSD values, and the clustering results were displayed as dendrograms. GLIPH2 was applied to all patient samples using simulation_depth 1000, kmer_min_depth 3, and cdr3_length_cutoff 8, and only groups with more than two unique CDR3s were retained. A standardized tissue-overlap score was generated by extrapolating Jaccard GLIPH-group overlap across patients to a standard repertoire size of 1000 clones. Linear mixed-effect models, with tissue as a fixed effect and individual as a random effect, were used to test how diversity related to clinical or experimental variables. Here the immuneACCESS table is served through TCRdb, limited to in-frame sequences with V and J called. Missing clones are a known gap in these copies; in checked studies unresolved V genes cover under half, and the rest lacks a known reason. V, J and clone size are those of that table, while D and trimming were read from the DNA. The sample table shows approximately 2,000 clones, and about half are seen once. The top ten constitute around 37% of the sample.

Recombination connected TRBV21 to TRBJ2-1; the D match is possibly TRBD1 or TRBD2, with 6 bases aligned in each. TRBV21 is placed among ORFs of uncertain function. This TCR came from a female BALB/c mouse given C57BL/6 T cells with graft-versus-host disease after an allogeneic hematopoietic cell transplant. Material for sequencing was lymph node tissue. The covered CDR3 bases are TGTGCTAGCAGTCAATCGGGGGCGCTGGCTGAGCAGTTC. It is translated as CASSQSGALAEQF. The CDR3 reads in full as CASSQSGALAEQFF.